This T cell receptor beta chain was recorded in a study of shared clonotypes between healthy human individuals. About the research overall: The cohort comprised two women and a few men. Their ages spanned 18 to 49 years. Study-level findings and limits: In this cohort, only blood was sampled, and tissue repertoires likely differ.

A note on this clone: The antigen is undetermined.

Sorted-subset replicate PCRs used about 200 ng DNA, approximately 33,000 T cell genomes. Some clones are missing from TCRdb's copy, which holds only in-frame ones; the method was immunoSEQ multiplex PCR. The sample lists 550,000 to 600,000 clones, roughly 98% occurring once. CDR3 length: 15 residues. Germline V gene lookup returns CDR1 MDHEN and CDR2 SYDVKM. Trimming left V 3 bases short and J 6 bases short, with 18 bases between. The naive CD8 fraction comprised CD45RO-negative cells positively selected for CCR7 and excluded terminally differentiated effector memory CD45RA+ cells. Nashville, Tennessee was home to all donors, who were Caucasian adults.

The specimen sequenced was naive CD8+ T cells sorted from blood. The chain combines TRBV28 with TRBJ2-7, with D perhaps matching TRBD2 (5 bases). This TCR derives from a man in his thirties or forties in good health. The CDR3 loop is CASSFIYGRGVEQYF. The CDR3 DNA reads TGTGCCAGCAGTTTTATTTATGGGAGAGGTGTCGAGCAGTACTTC.